This section outlines one T cell receptor beta chain sequence together with its context. In the original analysis: Estimated nucleated cell counts came from reference gene primer amplification. Profiled with immunoSEQ multiplex PCR; TCRdb holds only in-frame clones, not every one. V and J calls and clone size are given by that table; D and trimming were obtained from the DNA. The data hold under 200,000 clones, with 86% observed a single time. These data originate in a study of blood T cell repertoires in COVID-19. Study details: The samples span acute and convalescent COVID-19 from the United States, Italy and Spain. PBMCs, B-cell-depleted T cells, or T cells were the source of the cDNA or gDNA that made up the material.

The material sequenced was peripheral blood. The sequence came from a man in his fifties with active or convalescent COVID-19.

The CDR3 is CASTWGTGGTYGYTF. The CDR3 bases are TGTGCCAGCACTTGGGGGACAGGGGGCACCTATGGCTACACCTTC. This chain joins TRBV7-8 and TRBJ1-2; 12 nucleotides match TRBD1. CDR3 length: 15 residues. V lost 7 bases to trimming and J lost 4 bases; unmatched junction nucleotides: 7. Germline V gives CDR1 SGHVS, CDR2 FQNEAQ.